A single sample is the source of the 3 T cell receptor beta chains below, sequenced in a study of tumor-infiltrating lymphocytes in primary liver carcinoma. Extraction of RNA together with DNA used 20-30 mg of unsorted bulk tissue. TCR beta cDNA was reverse-transcribed from around 0.55 ug of total RNA. The reaction used a constant-region primer and ProtoScript II reverse transcriptase. Sequencing libraries for TCR beta derived from three nested multiplex PCR rounds that used slightly modified ARM-PCR. A C-beta reverse primer was combined with TRBV1-TRBV30 forward primers in the first two PCR rounds, and each round had 10 cycles. Each CDR3 protein gets one entry after TCRdb re-called the multiplex PCR reads with MiXCR. This table holds about 54,000 distinct CDR3 sequences, about 68% found once. Sample: liver tumor tissue from sampling region 2. Subset here: tumor region T2, inferior pole. Receptor source: a middle-aged man with primary liver carcinoma and hepatitis B virus infection.

Turning to this clonotype: Compared with germline, one end of the junction differs, possibly owing to a read error. This rearrangement joins TRBV20-1 to TRBJ1-2; 9 bases match TRBD1. The CDR3 runs to 15 residues. CDR1 is DFQATT, CDR2 SNEGSKA, per germline (reference sequence). CDR3 loop: CSASIHGTGPSGYTF. The CDR3, as DNA: TGCAGCGCTAGTATCCACGGGACAGGGCCGAGTGGCTACACCTTC.

About this clonotype: Germline and junction disagree at one end, which may indicate a read error. V gene TRBV6-2 or TRBV6-3 combines with J gene TRBJ2-3, with D possibly TRBD1 on 5 matching bases. The CDR3 is 14 amino acids. Germline V gene lookup returns CDR1 MNHEY and CDR2 SVGEGT. CDR3 sequence: CASGETASTDTHYF. In DNA form, the CDR3 reads TGTGCCAGCGGTGAGACAGCCTCCACGGATACGCATTATTTT.

Regarding this clonotype: One junction end does not reproduce the germline sequence, and a read error may be involved. V usage is TRBV11-3 and J usage is TRBJ2-1; possible D gene TRBD2, 6 bases. The CDR3 is made up of 16 amino acids. In germline, CDR1 is SGHNT, CDR2 YENEEA. CDR3 coding DNA: TGTGCCAGCAACTTAAGCAGGACGGGGGTCTACAATGAGCAGTTCTTC. Amino acids: CASNLSRTGVYNEQFF.